This TCR beta chain was captured in a study of T cell changes during pregnancy in multiple sclerosis. This table comes from immunoSEQ multiplex PCR, and its TCRdb copy is limited to in-frame clones, with some not included. This sample has about 18,000 clones, with more than 75% found just once. There are 16 residues in the CDR3. CDR1 SQVTM and CDR2 ANQGSEA come from the germline V gene. V lost 6 bases to trimming and J lost 4 bases; unmatched junction nucleotides: 14. The material sequenced was CD4+ T cells from peripheral blood mononuclear cells, taken in the first trimester of pregnancy. The rearrangement uses TRBV29-1 and TRBJ2-5; TRBD1 aligns across 10 bases. The sequence was collected from a female donor in good health, enrolled as a control in a pregnancy study. The DNA for the CDR3 is TGCAGCGTCATGGGGGCCGGGACAGGGGAGGGAGAGACCCAGTACTTC. Translated: CSVMGAGTGEGETQYF.